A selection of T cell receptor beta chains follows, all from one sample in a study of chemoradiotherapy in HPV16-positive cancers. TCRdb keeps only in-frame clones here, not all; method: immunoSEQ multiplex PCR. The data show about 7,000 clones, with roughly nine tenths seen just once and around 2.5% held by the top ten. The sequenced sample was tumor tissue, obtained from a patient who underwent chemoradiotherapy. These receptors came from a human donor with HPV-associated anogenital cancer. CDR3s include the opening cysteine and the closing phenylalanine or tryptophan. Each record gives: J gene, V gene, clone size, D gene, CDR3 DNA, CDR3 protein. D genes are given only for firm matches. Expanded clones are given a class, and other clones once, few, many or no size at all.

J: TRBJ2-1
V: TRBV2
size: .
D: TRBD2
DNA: TGTGCCAGCATCGGACTAGCGGGAGGAGGAGAGCAGTTCTTC
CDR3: CASIGLAGGGEQFF

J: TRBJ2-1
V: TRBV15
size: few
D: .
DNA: TGTGCCACCTCCCGATGGCGGGATGAGCAGTTCTTC
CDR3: CATSRWRDEQFF

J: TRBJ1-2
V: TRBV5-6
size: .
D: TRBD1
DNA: TGTGCCAGCAGCTCTACCACAGGGGTTGGCTACACCTTC
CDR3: CASSSTTGVGYTF

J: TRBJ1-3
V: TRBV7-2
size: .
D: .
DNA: TGTGCCAGCAGCTTCGACCCCTCTGGAAACACCATATATTTT
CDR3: CASSFDPSGNTIYF

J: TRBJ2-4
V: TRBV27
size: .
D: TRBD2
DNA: TGTGCCAGCTCCTCTCCAGCGGGGAAAGCGAACATTCAGTACTTC
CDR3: CASSSPAGKANIQYF

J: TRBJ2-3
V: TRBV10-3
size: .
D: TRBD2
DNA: TGTGCCACTCTAGCGGAACCTTTAAATACGCAGTATTTT
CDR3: CATLAEPLNTQYF

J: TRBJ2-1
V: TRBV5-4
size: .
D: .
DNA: TGTGCCAGCAGCAAAGGACAGGGAGGGAACAATGAGCAGTTCTTC
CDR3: CASSKGQGGNNEQFF

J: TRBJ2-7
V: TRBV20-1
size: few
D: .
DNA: TGCAGTGCTAGGGGCTCCTACGAGCAGTACTTC
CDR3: CSARGSYEQYF

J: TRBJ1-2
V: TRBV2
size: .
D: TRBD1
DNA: TGTGCCAGCAGGCCGGGGACAGGCGGCTACACCTTC
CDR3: CASRPGTGGYTF

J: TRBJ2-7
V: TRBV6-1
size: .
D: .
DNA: TGTGCCAGCAGTGAAGATGGATACGAGCAGTACTTC
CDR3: CASSEDGYEQYF

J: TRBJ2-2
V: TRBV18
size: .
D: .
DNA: TGTGCCAGCGTCACCGGTCAGGGGGGCACCGGGGAGCTGTTTTTT
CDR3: CASVTGQGGTGELFF

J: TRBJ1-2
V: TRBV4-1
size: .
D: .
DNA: TGCGCCAGCAGCCAGGGGGGGGGCGGTGCGGTAGGTGGCTACACCTTC
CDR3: CASSQGGGGAVGGYTF

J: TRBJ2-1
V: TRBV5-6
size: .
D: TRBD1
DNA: TGTGCCAGCAGCTATTCCGGGACAGGGTACTCCAATGAGCAGTTCTTC
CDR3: CASSYSGTGYSNEQFF

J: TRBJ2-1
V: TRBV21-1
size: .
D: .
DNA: TGTGCCAGCAGCAAAGCTCGGAGGACTACATCCTACAATGAGCAGTTCTTC
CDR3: CASSKARRTTSYNEQFF

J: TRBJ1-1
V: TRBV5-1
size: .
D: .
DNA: TGCGCCAGCAGCGCGGACAGCGACCCCACTGAAGCTTTCTTT
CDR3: CASSADSDPTEAFF

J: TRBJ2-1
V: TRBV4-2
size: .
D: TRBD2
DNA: TGTGCCAGCAGCCAGGTCCTGACTAGCGGGAGTTTAGTTGAGCAGTTCTTC
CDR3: CASSQVLTSGSLVEQFF

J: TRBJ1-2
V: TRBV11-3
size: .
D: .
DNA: TGTGCCAGCAGCCGGACAAGCTATGGCTACACCTTC
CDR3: CASSRTSYGYTF

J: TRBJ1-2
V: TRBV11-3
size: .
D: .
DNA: TGTGCCAGCAGCCCCGAGGGCCGGGACGGGAACTATGGCTACACCTTC
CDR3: CASSPEGRDGNYGYTF

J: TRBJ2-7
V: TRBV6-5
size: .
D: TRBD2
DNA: TGTGCCAGCAGTTACTCGACGGGAGGATACGAGCAGTACTTC
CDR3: CASSYSTGGYEQYF

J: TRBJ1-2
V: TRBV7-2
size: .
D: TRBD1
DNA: TGTGCCAGCTCTTCACAGGGGAATAACTATGGCTACACCTTC
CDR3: CASSSQGNNYGYTF

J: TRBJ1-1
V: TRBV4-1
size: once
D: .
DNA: TGCGCCAGCAGCCAAGAATCCAGTCTCGACACTGAAGCTTTCTTT
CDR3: CASSQESSLDTEAFF

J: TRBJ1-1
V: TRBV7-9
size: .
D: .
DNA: TGTGCCAGCAGCTCTCCAGGGAGTTCGGTGAACACTGAAGCTTTCTTT
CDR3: CASSSPGSSVNTEAFF

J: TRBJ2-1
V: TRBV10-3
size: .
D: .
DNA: TGTGCCATCAGTGAAGTGCACAATGAGCAGTTCTTC
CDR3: CAISEVHNEQFF

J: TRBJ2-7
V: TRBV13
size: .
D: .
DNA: TGTGCCAGCAGCCCCAGGAAATCCTACGAGCAGTACTTC
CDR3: CASSPRKSYEQYF

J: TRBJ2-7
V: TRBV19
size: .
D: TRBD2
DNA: TGTGCCAGTAGTGCAACCCCGGGGGGCTCCTACGAGCAGTACTTC
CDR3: CASSATPGGSYEQYF

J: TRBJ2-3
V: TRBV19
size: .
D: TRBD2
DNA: TGTGCCAGTAGGGGAGGGGCTAGCGGGAGGTCCACAGATACGCAGTATTTT
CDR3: CASRGGASGRSTDTQYF

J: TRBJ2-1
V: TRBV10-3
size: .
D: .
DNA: TGTGCCATCAGTGAGTCGCGGGACAATGAGCAGTTCTTC
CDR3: CAISESRDNEQFF

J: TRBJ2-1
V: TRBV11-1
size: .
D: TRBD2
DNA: TGTGCCAGCAGCTTAGAATGGCGGGAGGGCGCGGGTGAGCAGTTCTTC
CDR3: CASSLEWREGAGEQFF

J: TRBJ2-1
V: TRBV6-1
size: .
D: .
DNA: TGTGCCAGCAGCCCCGATTGGGTTCAGTTCTTC
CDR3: CASSPDWVQFF

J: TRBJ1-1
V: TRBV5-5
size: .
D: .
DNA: TGTGCCAGCACTAACACCGACCCGACAGGAGAAGCTTTCTTT
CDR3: CASTNTDPTGEAFF

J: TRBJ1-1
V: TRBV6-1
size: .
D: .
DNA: TGTGCCAGCAGTGAACTCAAGGGGGTGAAGACCGCAGGGACTGAAGCTTTCTTT
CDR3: CASSELKGVKTAGTEAFF